The present T cell receptor (beta chain) was sequenced within a study of PD-1 blockade in classical Hodgkin lymphoma. CDR1 is SEHNR and CDR2 is FQNEAQ in the germline V gene (reference sequence). The CDR3 is made up of 13 amino acids. V shed 5 bases and J shed 11 bases, with 16 bases lying between them. Each patient experienced a relapse that followed autologous stem cell transplantation, and brentuximab vedotin exposure varied. TCRdb keeps only in-frame clones here, not all; method: immunoSEQ multiplex PCR. The sample holds tens of thousands of clones, around four fifths seen once. The TCR comes from a human donor with classical Hodgkin lymphoma. Sample: peripheral blood mononuclear cells (PBMCs), taken at baseline. The rearrangement uses TRBV7-9 and TRBJ1-5; maybe TRBD1 (5 bases). The CDR3 bases are TGTGCCAGCAGCCCCACCCAGACAGAGACCCAGCATTTT. This gives the protein CASSPTQTETQHF.